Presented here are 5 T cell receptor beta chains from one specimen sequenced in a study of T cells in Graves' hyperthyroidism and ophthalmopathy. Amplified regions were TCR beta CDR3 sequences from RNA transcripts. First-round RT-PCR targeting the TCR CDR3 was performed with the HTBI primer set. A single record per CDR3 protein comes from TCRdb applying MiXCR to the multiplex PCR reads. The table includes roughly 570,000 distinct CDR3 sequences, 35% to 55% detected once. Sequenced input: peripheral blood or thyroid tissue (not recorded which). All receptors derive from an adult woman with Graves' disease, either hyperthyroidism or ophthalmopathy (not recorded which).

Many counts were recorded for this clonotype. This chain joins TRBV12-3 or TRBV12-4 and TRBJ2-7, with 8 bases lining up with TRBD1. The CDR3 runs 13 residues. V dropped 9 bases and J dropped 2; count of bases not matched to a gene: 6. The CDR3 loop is CASSGQAAYEQYF. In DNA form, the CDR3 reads TGTGCCAGTTCGGGACAGGCCGCCTACGAGCAGTACTTC.

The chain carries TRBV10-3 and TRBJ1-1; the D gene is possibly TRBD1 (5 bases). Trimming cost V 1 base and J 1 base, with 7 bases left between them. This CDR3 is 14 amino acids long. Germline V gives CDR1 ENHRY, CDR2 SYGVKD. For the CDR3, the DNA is TGTGCCATCAGTGAGTGGGGACCGAACACTGAAGCTTTCTTT. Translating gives CAISEWGPNTEAFF.

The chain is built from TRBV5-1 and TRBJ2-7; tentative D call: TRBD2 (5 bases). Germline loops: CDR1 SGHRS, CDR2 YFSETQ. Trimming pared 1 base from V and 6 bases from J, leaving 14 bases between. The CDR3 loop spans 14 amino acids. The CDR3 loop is CASSLSGGSAEQYF. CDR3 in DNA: TGCGCCAGCAGCTTGTCTGGAGGTTCTGCCGAGCAGTACTTC. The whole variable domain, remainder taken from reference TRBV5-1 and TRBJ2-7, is KAGVTQTPRYLIKTRGQQVTLSCSPISGHRSVSWYQQTPGQGLQFLFEYFSETQRNKGNFPGRFSGRQFSNSRSEMNVSTLELGDSALYLCASSLSGGSAEQYFGPGTRLTVT.

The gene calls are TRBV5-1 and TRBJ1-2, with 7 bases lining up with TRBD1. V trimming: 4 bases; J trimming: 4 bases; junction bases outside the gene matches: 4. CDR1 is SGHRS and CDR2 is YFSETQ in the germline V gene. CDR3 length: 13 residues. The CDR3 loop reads CASSMGQIYGYTF. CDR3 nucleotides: TGCGCCAGCAGCATGGGACAGATCTATGGCTACACCTTC.

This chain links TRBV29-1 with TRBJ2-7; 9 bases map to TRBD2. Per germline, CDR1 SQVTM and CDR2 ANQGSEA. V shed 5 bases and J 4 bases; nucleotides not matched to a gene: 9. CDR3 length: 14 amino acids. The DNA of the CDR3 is TGCAGCGTTTCCCGCGGGAGGGCCGGGTACGAGCAGTACTTC. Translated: CSVSRGRAGYEQYF.